The clone carrying this T cell receptor beta chain occurred a few times. This sample is part of a study of T cells in Graves' hyperthyroidism and ophthalmopathy. Study at large: Any treatment followed the collection of peripheral blood at initial diagnosis.

The CDR3 contains 13 residues. Germline assignment: CDR1 MNHNS and CDR2 SASEGT. Deletions cut 2 bases from V and 2 bases from J, with 7 bases between. Amplification targeted TCR beta CDR3 regions from RNA transcripts. HTBI primers were used for first-round RT-PCR of the TCR CDR3. Each CDR3 protein gets one entry after TCRdb re-called the multiplex PCR reads with MiXCR. Among around 520,000 distinct CDR3 sequences listed, less than 25% were seen once. The chain joins TRBV6-1 to TRBJ2-7; D ambiguous. The sequenced material came from blood. The clonotype originates from a woman in her thirties with Graves' ophthalmopathy. CDR3 in DNA: TGTGCCAGCAGTGAACCAGGCCCCTACGAGCAGTACTTC. Its protein is CASSEPGPYEQYF.